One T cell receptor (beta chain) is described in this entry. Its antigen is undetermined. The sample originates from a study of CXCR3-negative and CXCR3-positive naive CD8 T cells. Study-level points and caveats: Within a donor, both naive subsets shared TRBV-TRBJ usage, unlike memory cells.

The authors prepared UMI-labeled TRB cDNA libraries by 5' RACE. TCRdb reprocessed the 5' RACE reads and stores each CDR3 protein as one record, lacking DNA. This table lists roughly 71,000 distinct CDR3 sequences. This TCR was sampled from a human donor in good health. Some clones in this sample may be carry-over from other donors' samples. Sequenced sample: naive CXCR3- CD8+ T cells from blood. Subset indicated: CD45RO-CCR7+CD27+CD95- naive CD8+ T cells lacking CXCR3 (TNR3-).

The CDR3 sequence is CASSKNSGGGYTF. The chain is built from TRBV21-1 and TRBJ1-2. TRBV21-1 is a known pseudogene. The CDR3 consists of 13 residues.